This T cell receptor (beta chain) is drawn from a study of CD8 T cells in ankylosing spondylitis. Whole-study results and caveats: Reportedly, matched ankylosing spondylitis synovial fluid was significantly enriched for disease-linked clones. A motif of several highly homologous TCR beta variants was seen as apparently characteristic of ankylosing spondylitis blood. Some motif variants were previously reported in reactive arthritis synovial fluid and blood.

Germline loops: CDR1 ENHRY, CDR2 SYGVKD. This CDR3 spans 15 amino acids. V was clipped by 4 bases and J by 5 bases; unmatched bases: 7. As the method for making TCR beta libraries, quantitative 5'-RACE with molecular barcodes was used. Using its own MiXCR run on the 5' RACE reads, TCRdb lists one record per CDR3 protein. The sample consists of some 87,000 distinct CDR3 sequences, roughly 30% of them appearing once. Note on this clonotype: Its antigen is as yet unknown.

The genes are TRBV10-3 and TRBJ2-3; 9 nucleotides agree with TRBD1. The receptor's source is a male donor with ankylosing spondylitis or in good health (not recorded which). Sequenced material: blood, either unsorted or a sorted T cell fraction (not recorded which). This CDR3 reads CAISGAGQGEDTQYF. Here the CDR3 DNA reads TGTGCCATCAGTGGGGCGGGACAGGGAGAAGATACGCAGTATTTT.